The 19 T cell receptor beta chains listed next were all sequenced from one sample in a study of cytomegalovirus exposure and HLA in healthy donors. PCR used 60 Vbeta primers and 13 Jbeta primers. Profiling relied on immunoSEQ multiplex PCR, and the TCRdb table lists in-frame clones only, not all of them. Here the sample spans about 160,000 clones, roughly 82% being singletons. The specimen was PBMCs. Receptors originate from a man aged 45 to 65 in good health and CMV-seropositive.

The chain has TRBV21-1 and TRBJ2-7; TRBD2 reflects the table's D call only, with no check against the DNA. TRBV21-1 is noted as a pseudogene. CDR3 length equals 15 residues. DNA for the CDR3: TGTGCCAGCAGCAAGTGCGGGAGAACTTCGGACGAGCAGTACGTC. Translated: CASSKCGRTSDEQYV.

V usage is TRBV2 and J usage is TRBJ2-1; 12 nucleotides agree with TRBD1. Germline-derived CDR1 and CDR2 are SNHLY and FYNNEI. The J segment lost 8 bases and the V segment lost 2 bases, leaving 4 bases of the junction unmatched. This CDR3 comprises 15 residues. DNA for the CDR3: TGTGCCAGCAGTGAACTTGGGACAGGGGGCGATGAGCAGTTCTTC. Translating it yields CASSELGTGGDEQFF.

J is TRBJ2-7 and V is TRBV11-2; 13 bases map to TRBD2. Germline CDR1 and CDR2: SGHAT and FQNNGV. This CDR3 spans 16 amino acids. The V gene end was trimmed by 5 bases and the J gene end by 3 bases; junction bases not matched to a gene: 7. CDR3 in amino acids: CASSPGTSGISYEQYV. The CDR3 region has the DNA TGTGCCAGCAGCCCCGGGACTAGCGGGATTAGCTACGAGCAGTACGTC.

This chain connects TRBV15 to TRBJ2-3, with 8 bases matching TRBD2. The CDR3 is 17 amino acids. CDR1 LNHNV and CDR2 YYDKDF come from the germline V gene (reference sequence). The V and J ends lost 3 bases and 3 bases, in that order; junction bases with no gene match: 11. The CDR3 nucleotides read TGTGCCACCAGCAGGGTTCCGGGGGGGCTTAGAACAGATACGCAGTATTTT. It yields the protein CATSRVPGGLRTDTQYF.

For this clone: Other nucleotide sequences from this sample produce the same CDR3. DNA of the CDR3: TGCGCCAGCAGCTTGGGAGGGTCCCAAGAGACCCAGTACTTC. Translating it yields CASSLGGSQETQYF. The rearrangement links TRBV5-1 to TRBJ2-5, with D possibly TRBD2 on 5 matching bases. Trimming removed 0 bases from V and 1 base from J, with 7 bases in between. The germline V gene has CDR1 SGHRS and CDR2 YFSETQ. The CDR3 is 14 residues long. The full variable domain, its missing parts supplied by reference TRBV5-1 and TRBJ2-5, is KAGVTQTPRYLIKTRGQQVTLSCSPISGHRSVSWYQQTPGQGLQFLFEYFSETQRNKGNFPGRFSGRQFSNSRSEMNVSTLELGDSALYLCASSLGGSQETQYFGPGTRLLVL.

This chain joins TRBV4-2 and TRBJ2-2; 10 bases fit TRBD2. The CDR3 has 18 amino acids. The germline V gene encodes CDR1 LGHNA and CDR2 YNFKEQ. Losses at the gene ends were 0 bases for V and 6 bases for J; bases not matched to a gene: 10. In DNA, the CDR3 is TGTGCCAGCAGCCAAGATGGCAATTTACTAGCGGGATCCGGGGAGCTGTTTTTT. Residues: CASSQDGNLLAGSGELFF.

CDR3 amino acids: CASSVGWGRRNTEAFF. CDR3 coding DNA: TGTGCCAGCAGCGTAGGTTGGGGGCGACGGAACACTGAAGCTTTCTTT. V is TRBV9 and J is TRBJ1-1; TRBD1 is a possible D gene (6 bases). CDR3 length equals 16 residues. Deletions cut 0 bases from V and 1 base from J, with 13 bases between. Germline assignment: CDR1 SGDLS and CDR2 YYNGEE.

The rearrangement joins TRBV9 to TRBJ2-5; 11 nucleotides match TRBD1. Unmatched junction bases numbered 5, after V lost 5 bases and J lost 5 bases. From germline, CDR1 is SGDLS and CDR2 YYNGEE. This CDR3 has 14 residues. In nucleotides, the CDR3 is TGTGCCAGCAGAGGACAGGGGGCGGAGGAGACCCAGTACTTC. This gives the protein CASRGQGAEETQYF.

The chain links TRBV27 to TRBJ1-4; TRBD1 agrees at 8 bases. Germline CDR1 is MNHEY and CDR2 is SMNVEV (reference sequence). CDR3 size: 16 residues. The V gene end was trimmed by 2 bases and the J gene end by 7 bases; junction bases not matched to a gene: 9. CDR3 protein: CASSLDPGTGGEKLFF. The CDR3 nucleotides read TGTGCCAGCAGTTTAGACCCCGGGACAGGAGGTGAAAAACTGTTTTTT.

As to this clone: In the same sample, other DNA sequences code for this CDR3. This chain uses TRBV5-1 with TRBJ1-6; no clear D. The germline V gene has CDR1 SGHRS and CDR2 YFSETQ. This CDR3 region has 16 residues. V lost 0 bases and J 1 base, leaving 8 bases between the germline ends. The CDR3 DNA is TGCGCCAGCAGCTTGGAGGCGGGGTCCTATAATTCACCCCTCCACTTT. This translates into CASSLEAGSYNSPLHF.

This chain links TRBV10-2 with TRBJ2-5; the D gene is possibly TRBD2 (6 bases). V was shortened by 0 bases and J by 1 base, with 9 bases between the two germline ends. Germline CDR1 WSHSY, CDR2 SAAADI. This CDR3 comprises 15 residues. In DNA, the CDR3 is TGCGCCAGCAGTGAGTCCGCGGGGATCCAAGAGACCCAGTACTTC. It encodes CASSESAGIQETQYF.

The chain uses TRBV27 and TRBJ1-1, with TRBD1 matching over 10 bases. V lost 7 bases, J lost 1 base, and 18 bases stayed unmatched. This CDR3 has 19 residues. Germline V gene sequence: CDR1 MNHEY, CDR2 SMNVEV (reference sequence). CDR3 nucleotide sequence: TGTGCCAGCAAAATCTTAGCTGGGACAGGGGTAGGTGGGAACACTGAAGCTTTCTTT. This sequence encodes CASKILAGTGVGGNTEAFF.

The chain couples TRBV5-4 to TRBJ2-1, with TRBD2 matching over 9 bases. This CDR3 contains 16 residues. Trimming at V came to 0 bases and at J to 4 bases, leaving 5 bases not matched to a gene. The germline V gene encodes CDR1 SGHNT and CDR2 YYREEE (reference sequence). The CDR3 protein is CASSLAGLASYNEQFF. CDR3 DNA: TGTGCCAGCAGCTTGGCTGGACTAGCGAGTTACAATGAGCAGTTCTTC.

The DNA for the CDR3 is TGTGCCACCAGCAGGGATAGACTAGCGGGGATGCAAGAGACCCAGTACTTC. This translates into CATSRDRLAGMQETQYF. The V call is TRBV15, the J call TRBJ2-5; TRBD2 agrees at 11 bases. Germline V CDR1 and CDR2: LNHNV, YYDKDF (reference sequence). The CDR3 is 17 amino acids. Trimming took 3 bases from V and 2 from J; bases not matched to a gene: 8.

This chain joins TRBV29-1 and TRBJ2-1; 11 nucleotides align to TRBD2. This CDR3 comprises 16 residues. Per germline, CDR1 SQVTM and CDR2 ANQGSEA. Trimming removed 2 bases from V and 4 bases from J; junction bases left unmatched: 7. This CDR3 reads CSVERGTSGGYNEQFF. The CDR3 DNA reads as TGCAGCGTTGAAAGAGGAACTAGCGGGGGTTACAATGAGCAGTTCTTC.

This rearrangement joins TRBV27 to TRBJ2-1; TRBD2 matches 15 bases. The CDR3 covers 16 residues. Germline V gives CDR1 MNHEY, CDR2 SMNVEV (reference sequence). Unmatched junction bases numbered 7, after V lost 6 bases and J lost 7 bases. CDR3 nucleotides: TGTGCCAGCAGCGGGACTAGCGGGAGGACGCGAAATGAGCAGTTCTTC. It encodes CASSGTSGRTRNEQFF.

The gene calls are TRBV5-1 and TRBJ2-7, with D possibly TRBD1 on 5 matching bases. Trimming shortened V by 0 bases and J by 0 bases, and 13 bases separated the two germline ends. This CDR3 is 16 amino acids long. Per the germline V gene, CDR1 is SGHRS and CDR2 is YFSETQ. DNA for the CDR3: TGCGCCAGCAGCTTGGGGGTAGCAGGGTACTCCTACGAGCAGTACTTC. Encoded protein: CASSLGVAGYSYEQYF.

V is TRBV28 and J is TRBJ2-1; D is perhaps TRBD1 (5 bases). The germline gives CDR1 MDHEN, CDR2 SYDVKM. V dropped 6 bases and J dropped 6 bases, with 27 bases sitting between them. The CDR3 is 18 residues long. The CDR3 coding sequence is TGTGCCAGCAGAAGGGCCCCCGGCGGCCCAGGGCGAGGCAATGAGCAGTTCTTC. It encodes CASRRAPGGPGRGNEQFF.

This clone is categorized as medium-sized. The J gene is TRBJ1-1, the V gene TRBV7-9; 12 nucleotides match TRBD1. Germline V CDR1 and CDR2: SEHNR, FQNEAQ (reference sequence). V shed 7 bases, J shed 6 bases, and the junction held 3 bases outside the gene matches. The CDR3 is made up of 13 amino acids. CDR3 amino acids: CASTGTGGSEAFF. The CDR3 coding sequence is TGTGCCAGCACTGGGACAGGGGGCTCTGAAGCTTTCTTT.